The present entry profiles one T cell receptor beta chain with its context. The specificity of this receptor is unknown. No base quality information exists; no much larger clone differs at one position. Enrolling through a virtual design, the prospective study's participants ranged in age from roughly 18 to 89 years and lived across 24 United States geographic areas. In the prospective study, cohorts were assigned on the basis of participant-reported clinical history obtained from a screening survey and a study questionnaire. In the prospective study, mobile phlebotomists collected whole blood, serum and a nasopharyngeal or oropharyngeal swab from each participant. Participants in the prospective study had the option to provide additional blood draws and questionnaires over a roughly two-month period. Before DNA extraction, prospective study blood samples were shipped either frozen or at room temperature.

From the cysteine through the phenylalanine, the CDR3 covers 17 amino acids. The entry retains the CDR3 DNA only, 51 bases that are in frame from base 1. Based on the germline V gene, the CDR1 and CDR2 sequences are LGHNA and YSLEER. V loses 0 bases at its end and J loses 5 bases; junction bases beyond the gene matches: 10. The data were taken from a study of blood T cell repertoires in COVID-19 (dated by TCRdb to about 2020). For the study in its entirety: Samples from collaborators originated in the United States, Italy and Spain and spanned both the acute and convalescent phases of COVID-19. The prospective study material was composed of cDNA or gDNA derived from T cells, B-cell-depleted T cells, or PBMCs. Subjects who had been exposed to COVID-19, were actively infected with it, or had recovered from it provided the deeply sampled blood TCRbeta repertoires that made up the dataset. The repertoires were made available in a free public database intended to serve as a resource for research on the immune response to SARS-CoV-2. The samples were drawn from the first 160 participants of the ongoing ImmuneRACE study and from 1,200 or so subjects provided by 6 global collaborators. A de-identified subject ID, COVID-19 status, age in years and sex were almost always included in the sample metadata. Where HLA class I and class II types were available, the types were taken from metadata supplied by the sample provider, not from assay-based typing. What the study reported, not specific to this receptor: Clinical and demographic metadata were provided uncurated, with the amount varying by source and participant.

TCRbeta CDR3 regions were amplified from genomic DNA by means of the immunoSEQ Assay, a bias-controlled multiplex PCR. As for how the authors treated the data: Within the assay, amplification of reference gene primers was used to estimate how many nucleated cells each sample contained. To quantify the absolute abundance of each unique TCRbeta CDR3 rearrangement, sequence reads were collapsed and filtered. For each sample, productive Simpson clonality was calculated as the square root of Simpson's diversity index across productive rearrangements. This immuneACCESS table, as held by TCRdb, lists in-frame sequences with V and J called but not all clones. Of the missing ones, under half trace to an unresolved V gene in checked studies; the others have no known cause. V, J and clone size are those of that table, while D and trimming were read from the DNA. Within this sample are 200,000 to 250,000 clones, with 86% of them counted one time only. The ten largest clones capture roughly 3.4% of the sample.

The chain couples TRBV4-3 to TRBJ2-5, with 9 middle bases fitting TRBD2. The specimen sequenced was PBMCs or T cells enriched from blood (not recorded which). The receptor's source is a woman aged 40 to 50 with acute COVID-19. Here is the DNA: TGCGCCAGCAGCCAAGAGCTTCGCGGGGGGGCCGGTGAGACCCAGTACTTC. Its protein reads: CASSQELRGGAGETQYF.